This TCR beta chain was sequenced for a study of blood T cells in healthy people across ages. Broader study findings: TCR beta diversity per million T cells fell roughly linearly with age.

Regarding this clonotype: The target antigen is unknown.

CDR1 is MDHEN, CDR2 SYDVKM, per germline. This CDR3 spans 15 amino acids. Trimming removed 4 bases at V and 1 base at J, with 13 bases between. For the second PCR, which ran for about 7 to 11 cycles, a sample-barcoded 5' primer and a J-beta primer mix were used. Each cDNA molecule received a tag from a template-switch adaptor that had 12 random nucleotides. TCRdb independently ran MiXCR on the 5' RACE reads; one entry per CDR3 protein. This sample carries 750,000 to 950,000 distinct CDR3 sequences, around 29% of them seen once, and the ten largest clones take roughly a tenth. The same data also contributed to another study, on T cells of mothers and their children. This second study says: In the second PCR, M1S primer introduced barcodes and 2-4 random bases. The study obtained over 9.5 million TCR beta CDR3 reads per mother and 2.5 million to 3 million per child.

The clonotype was recovered from a woman aged 40 to 55 in good health. The chain carries TRBV28 and TRBJ1-1; a possible D gene is TRBD1 (5 bases). Specimen: blood. The CDR3 sequence: CASSSGRDENTEAFF. The CDR3 region has the DNA TGTGCCAGCAGTTCGGGGCGCGACGAGAACACTGAAGCTTTCTTT.